The T cell receptor beta chain under discussion was sequenced for a study of T-cell memory formation after mild COVID-19. Findings and caveats of the study: Day 15 to 85 contracting clones showed balanced CD4/CD8; later expanders leaned CD4+. Clones which contracted sat mainly in CM and EM if CD4+, and in EMRA if CD8+. The authors left the SARS-CoV-2 specificity of second-wave clones peaking on day 37 unconfirmed.

Concerning this clonotype: The antigen is not known.

TCRdb processed the 5' RACE reads anew with MiXCR; each CDR3 protein has one entry. Of fewer than 600,000 distinct CDR3 sequences listed, approximately 21% were seen once; the top ten hold approximately 8.4%. Trimming cost V 2 bases and J 2 bases, with 9 bases left between them. The CDR3 covers 14 residues. This TCR was recovered from an adult woman who had mild COVID-19 (a few samples of this study predate the infection). Cell type and time point are not known. The V and J genes are TRBV12-3 or TRBV12-4 and TRBJ1-1; D is ambiguous. Source material: PBMCs or a T cell subset sorted from them (not recorded which). The CDR3 DNA is TGTGCCAGCAGTTTAACAGCATCCAACACTGAAGCTTTCTTT. It specifies CASSLTASNTEAFF.